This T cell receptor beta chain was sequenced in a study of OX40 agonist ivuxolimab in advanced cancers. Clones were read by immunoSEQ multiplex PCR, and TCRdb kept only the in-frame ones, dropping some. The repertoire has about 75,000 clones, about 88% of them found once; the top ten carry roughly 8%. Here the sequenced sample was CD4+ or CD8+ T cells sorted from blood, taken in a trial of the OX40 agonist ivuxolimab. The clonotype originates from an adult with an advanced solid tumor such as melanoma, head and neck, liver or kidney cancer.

The chain's CDR3 is CARGGTGGNTIYF. The CDR3 region has the DNA TGTGCCCGAGGAGGGACAGGGGGAAACACCATATATTTT. The chain is built from TRBV30 and TRBJ1-3, with TRBD1 matching 9 bases. The germline gives CDR1 GTSNPN, CDR2 SVGIG (reference sequence). V shed 8 bases and J 4 bases; nucleotides not matched to a gene: 6. The CDR3 is 13 residues long.